The T cell receptor (beta chain) under discussion was sequenced for a study of a mutant IDH1 vaccine in newly diagnosed glioma. About the research overall: Administration of eight vaccinations to patients took place in weeks 1, 3, 5, 7, 11, 15, 19, 23. With temozolomide cycles, or 4-6 weeks after radiotherapy alone, vaccination was started.

The CDR3 totals 13 residues. The germline V gene has CDR1 SGHAT and CDR2 FQDESV (reference sequence). Trimming removed 2 bases at V and 3 bases at J, with 7 bases between. Study-level results: Seemingly, top peripheral T cell clonotype changes bore no relation to pseudoprogression.

With regard to this clone: Its matching antigen is unknown.

Clones were read by immunoSEQ multiplex PCR, and TCRdb kept only the in-frame ones, dropping some. This table holds about 36,000 clones, about four fifths found once. The time point: week 5, during vaccination. Vaccinated patients received 300 ug of mutant IDH1 20-mer peptide per dose, with topical imiquimod. The clonotype comes from a middle-aged man with glioma. The V call is TRBV11-1, the J call TRBJ2-5; the D is unclear. The sample consisted of PBMCs, taken from a glioma patient whose treatment included an IDH1 peptide vaccine. The CDR3 region is CASSLQPKETQYF. CDR3 coding DNA: TGTGCCAGCAGCTTACAGCCAAAAGAGACCCAGTACTTC.